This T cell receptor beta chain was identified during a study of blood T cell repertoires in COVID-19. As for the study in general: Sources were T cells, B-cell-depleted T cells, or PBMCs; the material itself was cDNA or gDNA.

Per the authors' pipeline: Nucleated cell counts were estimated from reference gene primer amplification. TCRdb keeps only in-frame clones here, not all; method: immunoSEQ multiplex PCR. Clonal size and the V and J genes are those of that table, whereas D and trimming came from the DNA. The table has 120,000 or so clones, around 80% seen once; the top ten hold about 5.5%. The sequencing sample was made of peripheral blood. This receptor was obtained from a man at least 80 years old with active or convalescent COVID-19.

The CDR3 region is CASSLSPGNYGYTF. CDR3 nucleotides: TGTGCCAGCAGCCTCTCGCCAGGGAACTATGGCTACACCTTC. The chain links TRBV11-3 to TRBJ1-2; D is perhaps TRBD1 (5 bases). The CDR3 length is 14 residues. V was trimmed by 5 bases and J by 2 bases, leaving 12 bases between them. Per the germline V gene, CDR1 is SGHNT and CDR2 is YENEEA.